These 20 T cell receptor beta chains share one sample of origin, sequenced in a study of blood T cell repertoires in COVID-19. TCRdb's table, derived via immunoSEQ multiplex PCR, lists solely in-frame clones and lacks some. The table has 120,000 or so clones, approximately 80% seen once. The specimen sequenced was peripheral blood. The source of these receptors is a woman between 50 and 59 years old with acute or convalescent COVID-19.

This chain uses TRBV6-5 with TRBJ2-7, with D maybe TRBD2 (6 bases). The CDR3 covers 15 residues. Germline CDR1 is MNHEY and CDR2 is SVGAGI. Trimming took 6 bases from V and 3 from J, leaving 18 bases between them. The CDR3 DNA is TGTGCCAGCAGACCCGGACTAAGCGGGTACTACGAGCAGTACTTC. It is translated as CASRPGLSGYYEQYF.

The chain couples TRBV6-5 to TRBJ2-4; possible D gene TRBD1, 5 bases. Trimming pared 0 bases from V and 8 bases from J, leaving 5 bases between. CDR1 is MNHEY, CDR2 SVGAGI, per germline. CDR3 length equals 12 residues. The CDR3 spells CASSYSGDIQYF. The CDR3 DNA follows: TGTGCCAGCAGTTACTCAGGGGACATTCAGTACTTC.

This chain uses TRBV11-3 with TRBJ2-2; 9 bases map to TRBD1. The CDR3 totals 15 residues. Germline CDR1 reads SGHNT; CDR2 reads YENEEA. Trimming took 1 base from V and 6 from J; bases not matched to a gene: 3. The CDR3 DNA follows: TGTGCCAGCAGCTTAGCCGGACAGGGGCCCGGGGAGCTGTTTTTT. This codes for CASSLAGQGPGELFF.

This clone came up once. The chain couples TRBV3-1 (or the pseudogene TRBV3-2) to TRBJ2-1; 8 nucleotides align to TRBD2. The trim removed 5 bases at V and 4 bases at J, leaving 13 bases unmatched. The CDR3 sequence is 17 residues long. Germline CDR1 is LGHDT and CDR2 is YNNKEL (reference sequence). The CDR3 DNA sequence: TGTGCCAGCAGCGACAAGATAGCGGGGATCAATTACAATGAGCAGTTCTTC. Residues: CASSDKIAGINYNEQFF.

This chain joins TRBV11-2 and TRBJ1-4; D unclear. Trimming removed 8 bases from V and 0 bases from J, with 13 bases in between. Germline-derived CDR1 and CDR2 are SGHAT and FQNNGV. The CDR3 consists of 15 residues. The CDR3 reads CASSSGITTNEKLFF. DNA for the CDR3: TGTGCCAGCTCCAGTGGCATTACAACTAATGAAAAACTGTTTTTT.

This chain joins TRBV18 and TRBJ1-4, with D unclear. Germline V gives CDR1 KGHSH, CDR2 LQKENI. V was trimmed by 6 bases and J by 4 bases, leaving 6 bases between them. The CDR3 has 12 amino acids. The CDR3 nucleotides are TGTGCCAGCTCCCTCCGTAATGAAAAACTGTTTTTT. It codes for CASSLRNEKLFF.

This sequence joins TRBV7-8 and TRBJ1-5; 7 bases are shared with TRBD1. This CDR3 has 17 residues. The ends lost 1 base at V and 4 bases at J; junction bases unmatched: 10. Germline V gives CDR1 SGHVS, CDR2 FQNEAQ. The CDR3 bases are TGTGCCAGCAGCTTAGAAGGTAGAGGGGGCAAAAATCAGCCCCAGCATTTT. Its translation: CASSLEGRGGKNQPQHF.

This clone was observed a handful of times. This rearrangement joins TRBV3-1 (or the pseudogene TRBV3-2) to TRBJ1-2; D gene ambiguous. CDR1 is LGHDT and CDR2 is YNNKEL in the germline V gene (reference sequence). The CDR3 extends over 15 amino acids. Trimming pared 0 bases from V and 8 bases from J, leaving 16 bases between. CDR3 residues: CASSQDEENPEGYTF. The CDR3 region has the DNA TGTGCCAGCAGCCAAGATGAGGAAAACCCTGAGGGCTACACCTTC.

The V call is TRBV2, the J call TRBJ2-3; 9 bases map to TRBD2. From germline, CDR1 is SNHLY and CDR2 FYNNEI. This CDR3 contains 15 residues. The V and J ends lost 5 bases and 2 bases, in that order; junction bases with no gene match: 5. Here the CDR3 DNA reads TGTGCCAGCAGTTATAGCGGGGGCAACACAGATACGCAGTATTTT. Its protein product is CASSYSGGNTDTQYF.

In this sample, this clone turned up a few times. V and J are TRBV10-1 and TRBJ2-1, with 10 bases fitting TRBD1. Germline trimming cut 5 bases from V and 5 bases from J; bases unmatched to any gene: 9. The V gene's germline CDR1 is WNHNN and CDR2 SYGVQD (reference sequence). The CDR3 runs to 16 residues. In DNA, the CDR3 is TGCGCCAGCAGTCACCACGACAGGGGGCCCCACAATGAGCAGTTCTTC. This translates into CASSHHDRGPHNEQFF.

The chain links TRBV9 to TRBJ2-2; 10 positions agree with TRBD2. Per the germline V gene, CDR1 is SGDLS and CDR2 is YYNGEE. After removal of 0 bases from V and 5 bases from J, the junction contained 10 bases not matched to a gene. The length of the CDR3 is 18 residues. The CDR3 nucleotides read TGTGCCAGCAGCGTAGGGGAGCGGGGGGGCAGACGGACCGGGGAGCTGTTTTTT. This gives the protein CASSVGERGGRRTGELFF.

The chain employs TRBV6-5 and TRBJ1-5; tentative D call: TRBD1 (6 bases). V was trimmed by 7 bases and J by 5 bases, leaving 15 bases between them. Germline V gives CDR1 MNHEY, CDR2 SVGAGI. The CDR3 is 14 amino acids. The CDR3 reads CASNNNREYQPQHF. CDR3 nucleotide sequence: TGTGCCAGCAACAACAACAGGGAATATCAGCCCCAGCATTTT.

In this sample, this clone turned up once. The chain links TRBV24-1 to TRBJ1-2; perhaps TRBD1 as D (6 bases). Germline loops: CDR1 KGHDR, CDR2 SFDVKD. Trimming took 3 bases from V and 7 from J, leaving 11 bases between them. The CDR3 spans 13 residues. The DNA of the CDR3 is TGTGCCACCAGTGATATACAGGGTAGTGGCTACACCTTC. Translation: CATSDIQGSGYTF.

Only a few counts were recorded for this clone. The chain has TRBV9 and TRBJ1-2; D unresolved. CDR3 length equals 14 residues. The germline V gene has CDR1 SGDLS and CDR2 YYNGEE. Deletions cut 1 base from V and 10 bases from J, with 17 bases between. For the CDR3, the DNA is TGTGCCAGCAGCGTATCACGTAAGACAAGCCACTACACCTTC. Amino acids: CASSVSRKTSHYTF. The full variable domain, its missing parts supplied by reference TRBV9 and TRBJ1-2, is DSGVTQTPKHLITATGQRVTLRCSPRSGDLSVYWYQQSLDQGLQFLIQYYNGEERAKGNILERFSAQQFPDLHSELNLSSLELGDSALYFCASSVSRKTSHYTFGSGTRLTVV.

The rearrangement links TRBV11-2 to TRBJ2-1; the match to TRBD1 covers 7 bases. Germline CDR1 is SGHAT and CDR2 is FQNNGV. Trimming at V came to 8 bases and at J to 3 bases, leaving 4 bases not matched to a gene. The CDR3 extends over 13 amino acids. CDR3 protein: CASATGNYNEQFF. The CDR3 coding sequence is TGTGCCAGCGCGACAGGGAACTACAATGAGCAGTTCTTC.

The V gene is TRBV19, the J gene TRBJ2-3, with D perhaps matching TRBD1 (6 bases). The CDR3 consists of 15 residues. Germline CDR1 reads LNHDA; CDR2 reads SQIVND (reference sequence). Trimming removed 2 bases at V and 2 bases at J, with 11 bases between. The CDR3 DNA reads as TGTGCCAGTAGTATAAGACAGGAGTCCACAGATACGCAGTATTTT. It specifies CASSIRQESTDTQYF.

This rearrangement joins TRBV7-2 to TRBJ2-1, with 7 nucleotides matching TRBD1. Germline CDR1 SGHTA, CDR2 FQGNSA. The CDR3 sequence is 18 residues long. The trim removed 0 bases at V and 0 bases at J, leaving 8 bases unmatched. As DNA, the CDR3 is TGTGCCAGCAGCTTAGCGGCAGGGGGTCTGAGCTCCTACAATGAGCAGTTCTTC. Encoded protein: CASSLAAGGLSSYNEQFF.

This chain links TRBV6-5 with TRBJ1-2; D might be TRBD1 (5 bases). This CDR3 is 12 amino acids long. Trimming took off 4 bases at V and 6 bases at J, with 9 bases between the two ends. CDR1 and CDR2 (germline): MNHEY, SVGAGI. Here the CDR3 DNA reads TGTGCCAGCAGTTGGGAAGGGGATGGCTACACCTTC. It is translated as CASSWEGDGYTF.

The rearrangement joins TRBV27 to TRBJ2-7; 7 nucleotides agree with TRBD1. Germline trimming cut 1 base from V and 4 bases from J; bases unmatched to any gene: 1. The CDR3 has 13 amino acids. The germline gives CDR1 MNHEY, CDR2 SMNVEV (reference sequence). The DNA for the CDR3 is TGTGCCAGCAGTTTATTACAGGGGTACGAGCAGTACTTC. Protein sequence: CASSLLQGYEQYF.

The chain carries TRBV19 and TRBJ1-1, with 8 positions matching TRBD1. V trimming: 9 bases; J trimming: 5 bases; junction bases outside the gene matches: 14. The CDR3 is made up of 15 amino acids. Germline V gives CDR1 LNHDA, CDR2 SQIVND (reference sequence). CDR3 sequence (DNA): TGTGCCAGCCTGGGGGGCAGGGGGCTATGGACTGAAGCTTTCTTT. The encoded protein is CASLGGRGLWTEAFF. Looking up the rest from reference TRBV19 and TRBJ1-1 gives the full variable domain: DGGITQSPKYLFRKEGQNVTLSCEQNLNHDAMYWYRQDPGQGLRLIYYSQIVNDFQKGDIAEGYSVSREKKESFPLTVTSAQKNPTAFYLCASLGGRGLWTEAFFGQGTRLTVV.